This TCR beta chain was obtained from a study of blood T cell repertoires in COVID-19. As for the study in general: Researchers got acute and convalescent COVID-19 samples from the United States, Italy and Spain.

Original processing notes: Reference gene primer amplification gave nucleated cell count estimates. Some clones are missing from TCRdb's copy, which holds only in-frame ones; the method was immunoSEQ multiplex PCR. The V and J calls and clone size are taken from that table; D and trimming were inferred from the DNA. The repertoire has 150,000 to 200,000 clones, 80% to 90% of them found once; the top ten carry approximately 8%. Ages ranged from roughly 18 to 100 years, with residence in some 25 US areas. Source material: PBMCs or T cells enriched from blood (not recorded which). The origin of this receptor is a woman between 50 and 59 years old who had recovered from COVID-19.

The CDR3 sequence: CASSRGASYNEQFF. The CDR3, as DNA: TGTGCCAGCAGTCGTGGGGCCTCCTACAATGAGCAGTTCTTC. This chain links TRBV6-4 with TRBJ2-1; tentatively, D is TRBD1 (5 bases). V dropped 5 bases and J dropped 0 bases, with 8 bases sitting between them. This CDR3 contains 14 residues. Germline CDR1 MRHNA, CDR2 SNTAGT.